The TCR beta chain described here comes from a study of cytomegalovirus exposure and HLA in healthy donors. Study-wide results and limits: Later on, an analysis tied 15,000 to 20,000 TCR beta sequences to HLA alleles at 0.05 false discovery rate. TCR beta V- and J-gene trimming was later associated with a missense DCLRE1C variant.

The germline V gene encodes CDR1 SGDLS and CDR2 YYNGEE. The V end lost 4 bases, the J end lost 2 bases, and 24 bases lay between the germline ends. This CDR3 spans 18 amino acids. Points on this clone: Antigen specificity is unknown.

13 Jbeta primers and 60 Vbeta primers were used for the PCR. Generated by immunoSEQ multiplex PCR, the TCRdb table keeps only in-frame clones and is missing some. Here the sample spans about 200,000 clones, 70% to 80% being singletons. This chain joins TRBV9 and TRBJ1-2; a weak D match, TRBD1 (5 bases). The sample comprised PBMCs. The sequence was obtained from a male donor in good health and CMV-seropositive. For the CDR3, the DNA is TGTGCCAGCAGCCCAGCCCCCCGGAGCGGGGGGGTGAACTATGGCTACACCTTC. Translating it yields CASSPAPRSGGVNYGYTF.